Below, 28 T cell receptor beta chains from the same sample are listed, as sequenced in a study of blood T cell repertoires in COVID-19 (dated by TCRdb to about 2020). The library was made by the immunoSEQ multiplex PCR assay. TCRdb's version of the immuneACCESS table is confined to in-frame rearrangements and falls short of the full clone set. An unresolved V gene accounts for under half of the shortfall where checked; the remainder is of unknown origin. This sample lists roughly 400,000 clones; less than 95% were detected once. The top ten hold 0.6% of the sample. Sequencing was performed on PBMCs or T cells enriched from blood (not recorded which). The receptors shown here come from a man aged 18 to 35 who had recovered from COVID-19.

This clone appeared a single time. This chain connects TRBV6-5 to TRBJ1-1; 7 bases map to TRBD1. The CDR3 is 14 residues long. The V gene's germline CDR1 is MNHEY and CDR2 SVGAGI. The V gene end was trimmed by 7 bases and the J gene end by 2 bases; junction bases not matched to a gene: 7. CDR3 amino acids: CASMGGQYNTEAFF. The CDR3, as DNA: TGTGCCAGCATGGGGGGACAGTATAACACTGAAGCTTTCTTT.

The CDR3 loop reads CASSVEAGGIGYGYTF. The CDR3 DNA is TGTGCCAGCAGCGTAGAGGCAGGGGGCATTGGGTATGGCTACACCTTC. This chain connects TRBV9 to TRBJ1-2; TRBD1 matches at 8 bases. With 0 bases clipped from V and 5 bases from J, the junction kept 9 bases outside the gene matches. CDR3 length equals 16 residues. Germline-derived CDR1 and CDR2 are SGDLS and YYNGEE.

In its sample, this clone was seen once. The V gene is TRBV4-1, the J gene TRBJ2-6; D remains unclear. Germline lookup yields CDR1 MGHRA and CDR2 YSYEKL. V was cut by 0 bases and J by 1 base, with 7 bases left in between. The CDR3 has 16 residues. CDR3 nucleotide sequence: TGCGCCAGCAGCCAAGATCCCAATTCTGGGGCCAACGTCCTGACTTTC. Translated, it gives CASSQDPNSGANVLTF.

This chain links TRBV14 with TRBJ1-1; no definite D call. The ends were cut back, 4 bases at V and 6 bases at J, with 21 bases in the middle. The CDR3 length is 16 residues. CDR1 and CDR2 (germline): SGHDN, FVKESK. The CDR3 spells CASSPPRAFGDAEAFF. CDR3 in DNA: TGTGCCAGCAGCCCCCCACGGGCGTTCGGGGATGCTGAAGCTTTCTTT.

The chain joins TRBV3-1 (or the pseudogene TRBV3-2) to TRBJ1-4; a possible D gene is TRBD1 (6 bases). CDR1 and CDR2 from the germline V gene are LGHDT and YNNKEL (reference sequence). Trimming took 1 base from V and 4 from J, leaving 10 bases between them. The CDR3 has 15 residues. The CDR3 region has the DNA TGTGCCAGCAGCCAAGGGGGACATAATAATGAAAAACTGTTTTTT. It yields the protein CASSQGGHNNEKLFF.

This CDR3 is CASTRGASNNSPLHF. The CDR3 DNA sequence: TGTGCCAGCACACGGGGGGCGTCTAATAATTCACCCCTCCACTTT. This chain links TRBV6-6 with TRBJ1-6; D perhaps matches TRBD1 (6 bases). Germline CDR1 reads MNHNY; CDR2 reads SVGAGI (reference sequence). V dropped 7 bases and J dropped 5 bases, with 15 bases sitting between them. The CDR3 covers 15 residues.

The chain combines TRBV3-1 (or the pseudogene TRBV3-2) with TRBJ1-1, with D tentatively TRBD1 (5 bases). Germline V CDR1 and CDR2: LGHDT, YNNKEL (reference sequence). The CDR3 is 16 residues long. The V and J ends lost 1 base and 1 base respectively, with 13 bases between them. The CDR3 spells CASSQGGRGWNTEAFF. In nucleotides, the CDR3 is TGTGCCAGCAGCCAAGGAGGGAGGGGATGGAACACTGAAGCTTTCTTT.

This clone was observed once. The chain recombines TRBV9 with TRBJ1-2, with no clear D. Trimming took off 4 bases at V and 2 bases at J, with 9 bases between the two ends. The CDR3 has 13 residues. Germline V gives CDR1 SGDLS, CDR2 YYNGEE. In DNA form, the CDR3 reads TGTGCCAGCAGCATCACAGAGAACTATGGCTACACCTTC. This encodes CASSITENYGYTF.

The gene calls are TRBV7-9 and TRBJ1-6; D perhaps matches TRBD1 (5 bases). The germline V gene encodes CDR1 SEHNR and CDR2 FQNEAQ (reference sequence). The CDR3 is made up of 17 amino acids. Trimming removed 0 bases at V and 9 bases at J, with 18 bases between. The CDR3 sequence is CASSLATGQGGSSPLHF. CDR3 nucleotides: TGTGCCAGCAGCTTAGCGACGGGCCAGGGAGGGTCTTCACCCCTCCACTTT. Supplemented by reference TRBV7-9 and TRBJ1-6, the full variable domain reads DTGVSQNPRHKITKRGQNVTFRCDPISEHNRLYWYRQTLGQGPEFLTYFQNEAQLEKSRLLSDRFSAERPKGSFSTLEIQRTEQGDSAMYLCASSLATGQGGSSPLHFGNGTRLTVT.

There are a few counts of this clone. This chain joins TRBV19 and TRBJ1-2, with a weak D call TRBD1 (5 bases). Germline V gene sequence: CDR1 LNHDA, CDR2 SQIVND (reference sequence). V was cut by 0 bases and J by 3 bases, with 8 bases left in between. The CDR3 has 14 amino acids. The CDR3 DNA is TGTGCCAGTAGTATAGAGGCAGGGCACTATGGCTACACCTTC. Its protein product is CASSIEAGHYGYTF.

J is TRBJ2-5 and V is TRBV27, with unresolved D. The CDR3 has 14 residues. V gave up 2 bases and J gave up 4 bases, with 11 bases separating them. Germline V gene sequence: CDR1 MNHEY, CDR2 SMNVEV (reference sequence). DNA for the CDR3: TGTGCCAGCAGTTTAAGCTCAGCTAGAGAGACCCAGTACTTC. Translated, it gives CASSLSSARETQYF.

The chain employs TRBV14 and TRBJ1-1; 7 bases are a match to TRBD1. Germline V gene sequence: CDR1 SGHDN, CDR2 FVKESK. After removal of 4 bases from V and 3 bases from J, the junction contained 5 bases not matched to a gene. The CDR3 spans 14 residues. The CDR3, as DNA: TGTGCCAGCAGCCTGGCAGGGGGTTACACTGAAGCTTTCTTT. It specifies CASSLAGGYTEAFF.

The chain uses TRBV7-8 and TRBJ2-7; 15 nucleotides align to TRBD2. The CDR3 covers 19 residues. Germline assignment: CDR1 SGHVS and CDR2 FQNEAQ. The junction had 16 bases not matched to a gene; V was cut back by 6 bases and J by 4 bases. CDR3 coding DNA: TGTGCCAGCAGGAAGACCGGGACTAGCGGGAGGAGTGACTTATACGAGCAGTACTTC. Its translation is CASRKTGTSGRSDLYEQYF.

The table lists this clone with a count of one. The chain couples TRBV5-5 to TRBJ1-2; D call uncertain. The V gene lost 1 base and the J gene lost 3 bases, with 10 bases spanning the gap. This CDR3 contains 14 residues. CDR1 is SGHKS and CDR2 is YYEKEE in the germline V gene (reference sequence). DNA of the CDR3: TGTGCCAGCAGCTTGAGTCCGTCGGACTATGGCTACACCTTC. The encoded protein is CASSLSPSDYGYTF.

The CDR3 DNA reads TGTGCCAGCAGCGTTCAGGGGGATCAGCCCCAGCATTTT. Its translation: CASSVQGDQPQHF. The rearrangement links TRBV7-6 to TRBJ1-5; 7 bases align to TRBD1. Looked up from germline, CDR1 is SGHVS and CDR2 is FNYEAQ. J lost 5 bases, V lost 5 bases, and 3 bases had no gene match. The CDR3 is 13 residues long. The variable domain in full, with the rest retrieved from reference TRBV7-6 and TRBJ1-5, is GAGVSQSPRYKVTKRGQDVALRCDPISGHVSLYWYRQALGQGPEFLTYFNYEAQQDKSGLPNDRFSAERPEGSISTLTIQRTEQRDSAMYRCASSVQGDQPQHFGDGTRLSIL.

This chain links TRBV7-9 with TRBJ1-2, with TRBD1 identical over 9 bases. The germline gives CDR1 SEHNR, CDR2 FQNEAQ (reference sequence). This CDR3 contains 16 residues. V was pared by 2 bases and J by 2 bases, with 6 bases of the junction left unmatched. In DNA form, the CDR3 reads TGTGCCAGCAGCTTAAACCCCGGACAGGGGAACTATGGCTACACCTTC. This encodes CASSLNPGQGNYGYTF.

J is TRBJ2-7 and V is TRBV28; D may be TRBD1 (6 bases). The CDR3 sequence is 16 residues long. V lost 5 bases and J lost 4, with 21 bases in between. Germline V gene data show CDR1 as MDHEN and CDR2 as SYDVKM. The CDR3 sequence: CASSPLLRGQTYEQYF. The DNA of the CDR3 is TGTGCCAGCAGTCCCCTCCTCCGTGGACAGACGTACGAGCAGTACTTC.

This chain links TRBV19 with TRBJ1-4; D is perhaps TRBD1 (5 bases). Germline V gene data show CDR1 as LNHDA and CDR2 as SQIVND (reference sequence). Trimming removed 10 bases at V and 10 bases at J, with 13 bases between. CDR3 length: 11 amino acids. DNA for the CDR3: TGTGCCACCTTATGGGGCCGAAAACTGTTTTTT. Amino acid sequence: CATLWGRKLFF. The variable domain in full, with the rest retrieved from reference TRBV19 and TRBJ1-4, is DGGITQSPKYLFRKEGQNVTLSCEQNLNHDAMYWYRQDPGQGLRLIYYSQIVNDFQKGDIAEGYSVSREKKESFPLTVTSAQKNPTAFYLCATLWGRKLFFGSGTQLSVL.

The CDR3 nucleotides are TGTGCCAGCAGAGCTGTAGACAGGTCGCAAGAGACCCAGTACTTC. As protein: CASRAVDRSQETQYF. The gene calls are TRBV2 and TRBJ2-5; D may be TRBD1 (6 bases). V lost 6 bases and J lost 2, with 16 bases in between. CDR1 is SNHLY and CDR2 is FYNNEI in the germline V gene. The CDR3 extends over 15 amino acids.

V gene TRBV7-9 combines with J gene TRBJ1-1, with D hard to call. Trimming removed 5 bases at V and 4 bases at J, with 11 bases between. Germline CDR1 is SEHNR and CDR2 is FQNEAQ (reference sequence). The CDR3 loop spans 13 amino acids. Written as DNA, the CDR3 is TGTGCCAGCAGCCCGAGGTTAGGCACTGAAGCTTTCTTT. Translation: CASSPRLGTEAFF.

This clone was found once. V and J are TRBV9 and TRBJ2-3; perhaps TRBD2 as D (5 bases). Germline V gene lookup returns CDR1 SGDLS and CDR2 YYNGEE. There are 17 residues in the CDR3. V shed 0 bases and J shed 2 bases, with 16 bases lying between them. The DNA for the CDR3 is TGTGCCAGCAGCGTAGATCCCCCAGGAGGCAACACAGATACGCAGTATTTT. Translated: CASSVDPPGGNTDTQYF.

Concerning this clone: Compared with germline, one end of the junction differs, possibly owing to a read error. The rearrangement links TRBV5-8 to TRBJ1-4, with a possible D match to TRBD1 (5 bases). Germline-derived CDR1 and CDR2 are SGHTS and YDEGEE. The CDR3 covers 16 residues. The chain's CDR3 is CASSPVSGATNERLFF. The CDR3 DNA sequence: TGTGCCAGCAGCCCCGTAAGCGGGGCAACTAATGAAAGACTGTTTTTT. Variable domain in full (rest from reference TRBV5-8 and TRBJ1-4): EAGVTQSPTHLIKTRGQQATLRCSPISGHTSVYWYQQALGLGLQFLLWYDEGEERNRGNFPPRFSGRQFPNYSSELNVNALELEDSALYLCASSPVSGATNERLFFGSGTQLSVL.

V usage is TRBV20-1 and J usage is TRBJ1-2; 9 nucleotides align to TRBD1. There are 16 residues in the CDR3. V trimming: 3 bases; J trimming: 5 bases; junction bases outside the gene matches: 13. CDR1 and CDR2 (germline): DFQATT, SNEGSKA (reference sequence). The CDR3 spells CSASAFMGQGSYGYTF. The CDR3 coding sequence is TGCAGTGCTAGTGCGTTTATGGGACAGGGTTCTTATGGCTACACCTTC.

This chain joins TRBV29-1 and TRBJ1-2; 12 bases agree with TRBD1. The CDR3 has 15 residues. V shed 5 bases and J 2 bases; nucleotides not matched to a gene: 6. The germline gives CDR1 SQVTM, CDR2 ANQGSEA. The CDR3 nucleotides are TGCAGCGTTATTGGTGGGACAGGGGGCAACTATGGCTACACCTTC. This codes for CSVIGGTGGNYGYTF.

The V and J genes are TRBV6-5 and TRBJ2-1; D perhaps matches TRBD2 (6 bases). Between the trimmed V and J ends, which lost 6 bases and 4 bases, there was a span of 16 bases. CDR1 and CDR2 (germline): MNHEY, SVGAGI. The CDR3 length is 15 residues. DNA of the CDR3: TGTGCCAGCAGGCCCAATCGCGGGGATTACAATGAGCAGTTCTTC. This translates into CASRPNRGDYNEQFF.

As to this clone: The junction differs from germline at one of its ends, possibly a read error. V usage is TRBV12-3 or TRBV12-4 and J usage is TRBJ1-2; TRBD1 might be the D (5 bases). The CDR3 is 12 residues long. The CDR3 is CTSGASNYGYTF. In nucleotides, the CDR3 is TGTACCAGCGGGGCGTCTAACTATGGCTACACCTTC.

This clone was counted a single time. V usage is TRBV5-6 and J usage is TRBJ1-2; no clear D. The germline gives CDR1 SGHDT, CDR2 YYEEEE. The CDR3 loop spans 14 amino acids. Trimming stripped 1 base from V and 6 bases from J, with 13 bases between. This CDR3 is CASSLQELLHGYTF. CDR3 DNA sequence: TGTGCCAGCAGCTTGCAGGAACTGCTCCATGGCTACACCTTC.

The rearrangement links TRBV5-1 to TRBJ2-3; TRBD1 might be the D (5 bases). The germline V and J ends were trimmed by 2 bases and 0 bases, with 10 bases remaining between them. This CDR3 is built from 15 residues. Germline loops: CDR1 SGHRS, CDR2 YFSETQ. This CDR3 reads CASSLGGASTDTQYF. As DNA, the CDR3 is TGCGCCAGCAGCTTAGGTGGGGCTAGCACAGATACGCAGTATTTT.